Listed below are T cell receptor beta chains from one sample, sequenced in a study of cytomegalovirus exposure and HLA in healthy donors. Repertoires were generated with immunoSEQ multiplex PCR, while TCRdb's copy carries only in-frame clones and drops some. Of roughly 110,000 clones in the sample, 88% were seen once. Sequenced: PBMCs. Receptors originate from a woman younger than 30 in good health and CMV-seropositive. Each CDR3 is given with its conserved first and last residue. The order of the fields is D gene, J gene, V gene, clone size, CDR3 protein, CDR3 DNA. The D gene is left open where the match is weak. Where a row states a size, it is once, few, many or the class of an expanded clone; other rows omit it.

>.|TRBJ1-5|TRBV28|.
CASSLRTDAGQPQHF
TGTGCCAGCAGTTTAAGAACGGACGCGGGGCAGCCCCAGCATTTT
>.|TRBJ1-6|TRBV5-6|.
CASSLGGGASPLHF
TGTGCCAGCAGCTTGGGGGGGGGCGCTTCACCCCTCCACTTT
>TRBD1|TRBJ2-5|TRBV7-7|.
CASSLAGTGVGETQYF
TGTGCTAGCAGCTTAGCAGGGACAGGGGTTGGGGAGACCCAGTACTTC
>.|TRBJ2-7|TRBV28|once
CASSLLSPIEQYF
TGTGCCAGCAGTTTATTGAGCCCCATCGAGCAGTACTTC
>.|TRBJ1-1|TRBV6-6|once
CASTGLPMNTEAFF
TGTGCCAGCACAGGGCTTCCCATGAACACTGAAGCTTTCTTT
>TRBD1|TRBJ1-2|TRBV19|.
CASSTGTGNGYTF
TGTGCCAGTAGTACCGGGACAGGGAATGGCTACACCTTC
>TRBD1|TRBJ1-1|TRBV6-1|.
CASSELWTGYTEAFF
TGTGCCAGCAGTGAATTGTGGACAGGTTACACTGAAGCTTTCTTT
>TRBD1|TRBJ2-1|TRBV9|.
CASSFRTGPLFYNEQFF
TGTGCCAGCAGCTTCCGGACAGGTCCTCTTTTTTACAATGAGCAGTTCTTC
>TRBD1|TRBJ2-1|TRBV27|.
CASSDRDSRNEQFF
TGTGCCAGCAGTGACCGGGACAGCCGCAATGAGCAGTTCTTC
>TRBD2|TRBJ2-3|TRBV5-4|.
CASSLASSGGGTDTQYF
TGTGCCAGCAGCTTGGCTTCGAGCGGGGGGGGCACAGATACGCAGTATTTT
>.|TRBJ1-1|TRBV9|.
CASSPGQGNTEAFF
TGTGCCAGCAGCCCCGGACAAGGGAACACTGAAGCTTTCTTT
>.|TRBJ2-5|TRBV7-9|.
CASSLARGSDETQYF
TGTGCCAGCAGCTTAGCCCGAGGGAGTGATGAGACCCAGTACTTC
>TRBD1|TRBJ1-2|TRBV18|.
CASSFGTGGGGGGYTF
TGTGCCAGCTCATTCGGGACAGGGGGCGGAGGTGGAGGCTACACCTTC
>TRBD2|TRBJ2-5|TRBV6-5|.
CASSIGPSGSETQYF
TGTGCCAGCAGTATCGGACCTAGCGGATCAGAGACCCAGTACTTC
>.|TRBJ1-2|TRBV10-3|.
CAISEANVAGRRGYTF
TGTGCCATCAGTGAGGCGAACGTTGCAGGGCGAAGGGGCTACACCTTC
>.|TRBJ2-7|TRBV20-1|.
CSAGGLYEQYF
TGCAGTGCTGGAGGACTCTACGAGCAGTACTTC
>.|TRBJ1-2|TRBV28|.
CASSLGRANYGYTF
TGTGCCAGCAGTTTAGGCAGGGCTAACTATGGCTACACCTTC
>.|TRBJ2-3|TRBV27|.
CASSSEGGPSTDTQYF
TGTGCCAGCAGTTCGGAGGGGGGGCCGAGCACAGATACGCAGTATTTT
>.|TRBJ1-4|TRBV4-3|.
CASSQDLLATNEKLFF
TGCGCCAGCAGCCAAGATCTTCTTGCAACTAATGAAAAACTGTTTTTT
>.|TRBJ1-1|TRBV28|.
CASLNRGGFEAFF
TGTGCCAGCCTTAACCGCGGGGGATTTGAAGCTTTCTTT
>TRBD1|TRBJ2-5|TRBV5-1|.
CASSLEDRFWETQYF
TGCGCCAGCAGCTTGGAGGACAGGTTTTGGGAGACCCAGTACTTC
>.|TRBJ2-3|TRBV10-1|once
CASSPRLLVGTDTQYF
TGCGCCAGCAGTCCCCGACTATTGGTGGGCACAGATACGCAGTATTTT
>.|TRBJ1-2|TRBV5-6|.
CASSLDGQSYGYTF
TGTGCCAGCAGCTTGGATGGGCAATCTTATGGCTACACCTTC
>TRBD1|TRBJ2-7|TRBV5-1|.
CASSRFRSDRGPYEQYF
TGCGCCAGCAGCCGATTCCGCTCCGACAGGGGCCCCTACGAGCAGTACTTC